This T cell receptor (beta chain) was documented in a study of OX40 agonist ivuxolimab in advanced cancers. On the study more broadly: Administration of intravenous ivuxolimab to patients occurred every 2 weeks at 0.01 to 10 mg/kg. The dose-escalation cohort had hepatocellular carcinoma, melanoma, renal cell or head and neck cancer.

The method was immunoSEQ multiplex PCR; TCRdb's version includes in-frame clones alone and lacks a portion of them. The table lists 65,000 to 85,000 clones, about 91% of them singletons, with 0.5% to 0.6% in the top ten. Study results and caveats: Certain nonresponders likewise exhibited a low normalized T-cell clonal expansion.

Concerning this clone: Its antigen is unidentified.

This CDR3 spans 14 amino acids. Germline V gene lookup returns CDR1 WNHNN and CDR2 SYGVQD (reference sequence). Trimming stripped 3 bases from V and 2 bases from J, with 11 bases between. V gene TRBV10-1 combines with J gene TRBJ2-7; D ambiguous. The sequence came from an adult with an advanced solid tumor such as melanoma, head and neck, liver or kidney cancer. Sample: CD4+ or CD8+ T cells sorted from blood, taken in a trial of the OX40 agonist ivuxolimab. The CDR3 region is CASSDRRTTYEQYF. The CDR3 nucleotides read TGCGCCAGCAGTGATCGACGGACGACCTACGAGCAGTACTTC.